A single sample is the source of the 20 T cell receptor beta chains below, sequenced in a study of blood T cell repertoires in COVID-19. Libraries were prepared by immunoSEQ multiplex PCR; TCRdb keeps only in-frame clonotypes and omits some of them. Altogether about 120,000 clones are present, about 72% being singletons, with the ten largest covering around 8%. Sequenced sample: peripheral blood. These receptor sequences come from a woman in her sixties with acute or convalescent COVID-19.

This clone was counted once. Because the CDR3 is missing its conserved closing phenylalanine or tryptophan, this is likely a read error. Because the CDR3's place on the DNA is in doubt, the DNA is left out and the CDR3 is given as listed by TCRdb. The chain combines TRBV10-1 with TRBJ1-2; TRBD1 is taken as the D call from the table, unchecked against the DNA. In germline, CDR1 is WNHNN, CDR2 SYGVQD (reference sequence). A total of 10 residues make up the CDR3, ends included. CDR3 region: CASSDAGTGG.

This chain joins TRBV18 and TRBJ2-6; possible D gene TRBD1, 5 bases. Germline V gives CDR1 KGHSH, CDR2 LQKENI. V lost 3 bases to trimming and J lost 0 bases, with 15 bases between them. The CDR3 runs to 18 residues. DNA of the CDR3: TGTGCCAGCTCACCTATCCAACAGGTCGCCTCTGGGGCCAACGTCCTGACTTTC. Protein product: CASSPIQQVASGANVLTF. Looking up the rest from reference TRBV18 and TRBJ2-6 gives the full variable domain: NAGVMQNPRHLVRRRGQEARLRCSPMKGHSHVYWYRQLPEEGLKFMVYLQKENIIDESGMPKERFSAEFPKEGPSILRIQQVVRGDSAAYFCASSPIQQVASGANVLTFGAGSRLTVL.

The chain is built from TRBV4-2 and TRBJ2-7, with TRBD2 as a possible D gene (5 bases). The V and J ends lost 1 base and 0 bases respectively, with 10 bases between them. The CDR3 loop spans 15 amino acids. Per germline, CDR1 LGHNA and CDR2 YNFKEQ. The CDR3 here is CASSQGLGSSYEQYF. CDR3 bases: TGTGCCAGCAGCCAAGGGCTGGGGAGCTCCTACGAGCAGTACTTC.

Only a few counts were recorded for this clone. The V gene is TRBV2, the J gene TRBJ2-2; 13 bases are a match to TRBD2. The CDR3 loop spans 17 amino acids. V was pared by 7 bases and J by 3 bases, with 8 bases of the junction left unmatched. Germline CDR1 and CDR2: SNHLY and FYNNEI. CDR3: CASITGLAGLYTGELFF. The CDR3 DNA is TGTGCCAGCATTACGGGACTAGCGGGACTTTACACCGGGGAGCTGTTTTTT. The variable domain in full, completed from reference TRBV2 and TRBJ2-2, reads EPEVTQTPSHQVTQMGQEVILRCVPISNHLYFYWYRQILGQKVEFLVSFYNNEISEKSEIFDDQFSVERPDGSNFTLKIRSTKLEDSAMYFCASITGLAGLYTGELFFGEGSRLTVL.

V gene TRBV28 combines with J gene TRBJ2-7; possibly TRBD1 for D (6 bases). The germline V and J ends were trimmed by 5 bases and 4 bases, with 18 bases remaining between them. The germline CDR1 and CDR2 sequences are MDHEN and SYDVKM. The CDR3 covers 15 residues. The CDR3 sequence is CASSPGSSGDYEQYF. CDR3 bases: TGTGCCAGCAGTCCAGGTTCCTCAGGGGATTACGAGCAGTACTTC.

DNA of the CDR3: TGTGCCTGGAGTGCCGGGGGAGGAACTGAAGCTTTCTTT. It yields the protein CAWSAGGGTEAFF. The chain recombines TRBV30 with TRBJ1-1, with a weak D call TRBD1 (5 bases). Per germline, CDR1 GTSNPN and CDR2 SVGIG (reference sequence). The CDR3 runs 13 residues. V dropped 1 base and J dropped 5 bases, with 11 bases sitting between them.

The V and J genes are TRBV5-1 and TRBJ1-2; the D gene is possibly TRBD1 (6 bases). V lost 4 bases and J lost 8, with 24 bases in between. CDR1 is SGHRS, CDR2 YFSETQ, per germline. The CDR3 runs 16 residues. CDR3 region: CASSPTGGGLMGGYTF. CDR3 DNA: TGCGCCAGCAGCCCCACCGGGGGGGGCCTAATGGGAGGCTACACCTTC.

This sequence joins TRBV11-2 and TRBJ2-7; no firm D call. Trimming left V 1 base short and J 1 base short, with 17 bases between. In germline, CDR1 is SGHAT, CDR2 FQNNGV. The CDR3 runs to 17 residues. CDR3 sequence: CASSLGFATSISYEQYF. The CDR3 nucleotides are TGTGCCAGCAGCTTAGGATTTGCGACTTCCATATCCTACGAGCAGTACTTC.

The V and J genes are TRBV7-8 and TRBJ1-1, with a weak D call TRBD1 (6 bases). CDR3 length equals 16 residues. V dropped 5 bases and J dropped 7 bases, with 23 bases sitting between them. CDR1 SGHVS and CDR2 FQNEAQ come from the germline V gene. The CDR3 reads CASSPPGGHYILEAFF. DNA of the CDR3: TGTGCCAGCAGCCCTCCGGGGGGACATTATATACTTGAAGCTTTCTTT.

The rearrangement joins TRBV10-3 to TRBJ2-7, with 7 bases fitting TRBD2. The CDR3 is made up of 11 amino acids. After removal of 8 bases from V and 4 bases from J, the junction contained 2 bases not matched to a gene. Germline V gives CDR1 ENHRY, CDR2 SYGVKD. CDR3 coding DNA: TGTGCCATCGGGGGGGGGTACGAGCAGTACTTC. Residues: CAIGGGYEQYF.

The rearrangement links TRBV6-1 to TRBJ1-1, with unresolved D. This CDR3 region has 13 residues. The V end lost 2 bases, the J end lost 1 base, and 5 bases lay between the germline ends. Germline V gives CDR1 MNHNS, CDR2 SASEGT. The CDR3 DNA reads as TGTGCCAGCAGTGAATTGAGGAACACTGAAGCTTTCTTT. It yields the protein CASSELRNTEAFF.

The chain joins TRBV30 to TRBJ1-5, with 12 bases lining up with TRBD1. With 2 bases clipped from V and 5 bases from J, the junction kept 13 bases outside the gene matches. The CDR3 runs 18 residues. The germline V gene encodes CDR1 GTSNPN and CDR2 SVGIG (reference sequence). The CDR3 bases are TGTGCCTGGAGTCCCCCCCCGGGGACAGGGGGCGCGGATCAGCCCCAGCATTTT. The encoded protein is CAWSPPPGTGGADQPQHF.

The chain has TRBV19 and TRBJ1-5; 7 nucleotides align to TRBD1. This CDR3 spans 15 amino acids. Germline V gene sequence: CDR1 LNHDA, CDR2 SQIVND (reference sequence). The V segment lost 5 bases and the J segment 3 bases; nucleotides outside the gene matches: 7. The CDR3 loop is CASSSGTAVNQPQHF. CDR3 bases: TGTGCCAGTAGTTCTGGGACAGCAGTCAATCAGCCCCAGCATTTT. The whole variable domain, remainder taken from reference TRBV19 and TRBJ1-5, is DGGITQSPKYLFRKEGQNVTLSCEQNLNHDAMYWYRQDPGQGLRLIYYSQIVNDFQKGDIAEGYSVSREKKESFPLTVTSAQKNPTAFYLCASSSGTAVNQPQHFGDGTRLSIL.

The V gene is TRBV2, the J gene TRBJ1-2; weak D call: TRBD1 (5 bases). Germline-derived CDR1 and CDR2 are SNHLY and FYNNEI. The CDR3 is 14 amino acids. Trimming pared 0 bases from V and 6 bases from J, leaving 11 bases between. The chain's CDR3 is CASSEALGANGYTF. The CDR3 DNA reads TGTGCCAGCAGTGAAGCGCTAGGGGCCAATGGCTACACCTTC.

At least ten counts were recorded for this clone. The chain has TRBV7-3 and TRBJ1-6; 7 bases fit TRBD1. Per germline, CDR1 SGHTA and CDR2 FQGTGA. V was clipped by 2 bases and J by 7 bases; unmatched bases: 8. The CDR3 runs 16 residues. The CDR3 sequence is CASSLLGTALNSPLHF. The DNA of the CDR3 is TGTGCCAGCAGCTTACTGGGGACAGCATTAAATTCACCCCTCCACTTT.

V is TRBV29-1 and J is TRBJ2-6; 12 bases are a match to TRBD1. The germline CDR1 and CDR2 sequences are SQVTM and ANQGSEA. This CDR3 contains 16 residues. Losses at the gene ends were 4 bases for V and 4 bases for J; bases not matched to a gene: 5. The CDR3 here is CSVVGQGARGANVLTF. DNA of the CDR3: TGCAGCGTTGTGGGACAGGGGGCGCGGGGGGCCAACGTCCTGACTTTC.

This chain connects TRBV7-2 to TRBJ2-3; 12 bases align to TRBD2. The V segment lost 5 bases and the J segment 5 bases; nucleotides outside the gene matches: 8. The CDR3 runs 16 residues. Germline-derived CDR1 and CDR2 are SGHTA and FQGNSA. The CDR3: CASSLRLAGDIDTQYF. CDR3 sequence (DNA): TGTGCCAGCAGCCTCAGACTAGCGGGGGATATAGATACGCAGTATTTT.

The CDR3 reads CASSPLDYTDTQYF. The CDR3 DNA follows: TGTGCCAGCTCACCATTAGACTACACAGATACGCAGTATTTT. V is TRBV18 and J is TRBJ2-3; TRBD2 might be the D (5 bases). Trimming left V 2 bases short and J 2 bases short, with 8 bases between. The germline V gene encodes CDR1 KGHSH and CDR2 LQKENI. CDR3 length: 14 residues.

The V call is TRBV7-8, the J call TRBJ2-1, with D tentatively TRBD1 (5 bases). The CDR3 loop spans 13 amino acids. The germline CDR1 and CDR2 sequences are SGHVS and FQNEAQ. The ends were cut back, 4 bases at V and 4 bases at J, with 8 bases in the middle. The CDR3 loop is CASSSNRYNEQFF. CDR3 bases: TGTGCCAGCAGCTCCAACAGGTACAATGAGCAGTTCTTC. The entire variable domain, with the rest obtained from reference TRBV7-8 and TRBJ2-1, is as follows: GAGVSQSPRYKVAKRGQDVALRCDPISGHVSLFWYQQALGQGPEFLTYFQNEAQLDKSGLPSDRFFAERPEGSVSTLKIQRTQQEDSAVYLCASSSNRYNEQFFGPGTRLTVL.

For the CDR3, the DNA is TGTGCCAGCAGCGCCCCCGGAGGATGGACGATAAGGAACACTGAAGCTTTCTTT. Translating gives CASSAPGGWTIRNTEAFF. The chain employs TRBV9 and TRBJ1-1; D not resolved. Trimming removed 3 bases at V and 1 base at J, with 22 bases between. Germline V gene data show CDR1 as SGDLS and CDR2 as YYNGEE. The CDR3 is 18 residues long.